This T cell receptor (beta chain) is from a study of blood T cell repertoires in COVID-19. Background on the study: The cDNA or gDNA used as material had been derived from T cells, B-cell-depleted T cells, or PBMCs.

CDR1 and CDR2 (germline): LGHNT, FRNRAP. Trimming removed 6 bases at V and 8 bases at J, with 13 bases between. CDR3 length: 12 residues. The repertoire was sequenced with immunoSEQ multiplex PCR; TCRdb's copy has only in-frame clones and lacks some. Here the sample spans a few hundred thousand clones, 80% to 90% being singletons. The origin of this receptor is a woman aged 70 to 79 with COVID-19, enrolled during active disease. The material sequenced was peripheral blood. This chain connects TRBV12-5 to TRBJ1-2; D is ambiguous. The CDR3 nucleotides are TGTGCTAGTGGAGCGACGGCGGGCGGCTACACCTTC. Amino acid sequence: CASGATAGGYTF.